This T cell receptor beta chain was found in a study of shared clonotypes between healthy human individuals (TCRdb year 2020). A note on the overall study: The cohort included a few men and two women between 18 and 49 years of age. For each donor, three plates each were used for CD4 naive and CD4 memory, two plates were used for CD8 naive, and one plate was used for CD8 memory. The study deeply sequenced blood TCR repertoires of about five healthy adults to estimate repertoire size and the extent of clonotype sharing between individuals. To increase sequencing depth and limit assay-specific biases, different laboratories used diverse techniques to prepare libraries and sequence TCR repertoires. Between about 0.9 and 8.9 billion PBMCs per donor were obtained by leukapheresis.

What the authors observed across the whole study: The small number of donors limited the genetic and exposure-history diversity represented. Estimated clonotype richness was generally larger for naive than for memory subsets. Compared with non-shared clonotypes, clonotypes shared by all four sorted-subset donors had higher generation probabilities. Based on pairwise subsampling, the degree of clonotype sharing among donors was expected to be affected by sequencing depth. Even with the large sequencing depth, rarefaction of the sorted-subset datasets indicated that sequencing was incomplete. Across a handful of donors, 4.5% to 6.5% of naive CD4, 3% to 4% of naive CD8, roughly 2.3% of memory CD4, and 0.4% of memory CD8 clonotypes were shared. Only blood was sampled, and tissue TCR repertoires likely differ from those in blood.

The CDR3 covers 14 residues, taking in both the cysteine and the phenylalanine. Only the CDR3 DNA stays, 42 bases, in frame from base 1. Taken from the germline V gene, the CDR1 and CDR2 loops are SNHLY and FYNNEI. At the junction V is shortened by 6 bases and J by 1 base, with 13 bases in between. Of note for this clone: The clone's antigen remains unknown. No base-level quality is on record; no much larger clone is a single base apart.

CD8 naive samples were obtained by positive selection for CCR7 among CD45RO-negative cells, yielding a CD45RA+CCR7+ population from which TemRA cells were excluded. The donors were healthy, HIV-negative adults who had no recently reported acute infections or vaccinations. Only Caucasian adults living in Nashville, Tennessee, USA were represented among the donors. After blood collection by leukapheresis, PBMCs were isolated using Ficoll-Histopaque density gradient centrifugation and then cryopreserved in the vapor phase of liquid nitrogen. Analytical flow cytometry was used to check the purity and quantity of every magnetically sorted T cell population. Genomic DNA was isolated from every sorted fraction and measured by UV absorbance on a Nanodrop 2000c. Using the deep immunoSEQ assay, TCR CDR3 regions were amplified from genomic DNA by multiplex PCR. Extracted genomic DNA from each cell subset was spread evenly across all wells of several immunoSEQ 96-well plates, with each plate serving as a replicate. For sorted subsets, each replicate PCR was loaded with approximately 190 ng genomic DNA, equivalent to approximately 33,000 T cell genomes. Purified libraries were quantified with a Qubit 3.0 fluorometer, sized on a Bioanalyzer 2100, and re-quantified with the KAPA Library Quantification kit. A separate single-read 150-cycle Illumina NextSeq 550 flow cell was used to sequence each immunoSEQ 96-well plate. The original pipeline was this. The immunoSEQ output contained only junctional sequences without quality scores, so filtering could not match that applied to full-length reads. To assign V/J genes and CDR3, sequences were annotated using PyIR, a Python wrapper for IgBLAST v1.9, with IMGT germline references. Any read was removed if the V/J assignment was weak (E-value above 1e-6), the CDR3 was missing, or the read contained stop codons, out-of-frame junctions, or ambiguous translated residues. V3J clonotypes were defined by identical inferred V gene, J gene, and CDR3 amino acid sequence. Percentage overlap between repertoires was calculated by dividing the number of shared unique clonotypes by the size of the smaller repertoire. RTK rarefaction, the Chao1 estimator, and Recon v2.1 estimates of unobserved clonotypes were used to assess repertoire richness. Generation probabilities for all TCRbeta clonotypes obtained by the gDNA method from several donors were computed using OLGA. In TCRdb, the immuneACCESS table is reduced to in-frame sequences with V and J assigned. These tables do not hold every clone; where another copy was compared, an unresolved V gene accounts for under half, and the others remain unexplained. For V, J and clone size, that table is used; D and trimming come from the DNA. This sample comprises more than 2 million clones, just under 95% of them detected only once. Approximately 1.2% of the sample rests with the top ten.

The sequencing input was naive CD8+ T cells sorted from blood. Interpreted using the paper, the cell subset or site label stands for: CD45RA+CCR7+. This sequence originates from a man aged 18 to 35 in good health. The sequence links TRBV2 to TRBJ2-7; the D gene is perhaps TRBD1 or TRBD2, as each covers 5 bases. The CDR3: CASSEGPGSYEQYF. The sequenced DNA: TGTGCCAGCAGCGAGGGACCGGGTTCCTACGAGCAGTACTTC. The reference TRBV2 and TRBJ2-7 proteins fill in what lies around the CDR3, so the full variable domain reads EPEVTQTPSHQVTQMGQEVILRCVPISNHLYFYWYRQILGQKVEFLVSFYNNEISEKSEIFDDQFSVERPDGSNFTLKIRSTKLEDSAMYFCASSEGPGSYEQYFGPGTRLTVT.